Listed below are T cell receptor beta chains from one sample, sequenced in a study of blood T cells in healthy people across ages. TCRdb used MiXCR to reprocess the 5' RACE reads, holding one entry per CDR3 protein. The sample lists 800,000 to 950,000 distinct CDR3 sequences, 25% to 35% occurring once. The same data also went into a second study, on T cells of mothers and their children.

Sequenced sample: blood. These receptors were taken from a woman aged 40 to 55 in good health. The CDR3 runs from the conserved cysteine through the conserved F or W. The D gene is left open where the match is weak. Some rows mark clone size as missing; the rest say once, few, many or name a class of expanded clone.

size: few
V: TRBV24-1
D: -
J: TRBJ2-1
DNA: TGTGCCACCAGTGATTTTGGGGGCAACAGGGACGATGAGCAGTTCTTC
CDR3: CATSDFGGNRDDEQFF

size: -
V: TRBV15
D: -
J: TRBJ1-5
DNA: TGTGTCACCAGCAGAGGGAGGCGGGGGGGGTTTCAGCCCCAACATTTT
CDR3: CVTSRGRRGGFQPQHF

size: few
V: TRBV28
D: -
J: TRBJ2-7
DNA: TGTGCCAGCAGCCCGAGGTATGGCTACGAGCAGTACTTC
CDR3: CASSPRYGYEQYF

size: -
V: TRBV28
D: -
J: TRBJ1-1
DNA: TGTGCCACCCTAGGGAACTTGAACACTGAAGCTTTCTTT
CDR3: CATLGNLNTEAFF

size: -
V: TRBV7-9
D: TRBD1
J: TRBJ1-3
DNA: TGTGCCAGCAGCTCAGCCGACAGGGTGGAAGGAAACACCATATATTTT
CDR3: CASSSADRVEGNTIYF

size: -
V: TRBV28
D: -
J: TRBJ2-3
DNA: TGTGCCAGCAGGATACTTGTTAGCACAGATACGCAGTATTTT
CDR3: CASRILVSTDTQYF

size: many
V: TRBV7-9
D: -
J: TRBJ2-4
DNA: TGTGCCAGCAGCTTAAGCCCCCCACAGGGCTCCTCTTACATTCAGTACTTC
CDR3: CASSLSPPQGSSYIQYF

size: once
V: TRBV6-2/TRBV6-3
D: -
J: TRBJ1-5
DNA: TGTGCCAGCAGCCAGGACGGGGCGCGAAGTCAGCCCCAGCATTTT
CDR3: CASSQDGARSQPQHF

size: few
V: TRBV4-3
D: TRBD1
J: TRBJ2-3
DNA: TGCGCCAGCAGCCAAGATCAGCTTCTCGGGACAGGGGAGGCAGATACGCAGTATTTT
CDR3: CASSQDQLLGTGEADTQYF

size: few
V: TRBV7-2
D: -
J: TRBJ1-2
DNA: TGTGCCAGCAGCTCTACATCGACAGTCGCAAGCTATGGCTACACCTTC
CDR3: CASSSTSTVASYGYTF

size: many
V: TRBV27
D: TRBD2
J: TRBJ2-1
DNA: TGTGCCAGCACTAGCGGGGGTTACAATGAGCAGTTCTTC
CDR3: CASTSGGYNEQFF

size: many
V: TRBV27
D: -
J: TRBJ2-7
DNA: TGTGCCAGCAGTCCTACCAGGGTCGGGGAGCAGTACTTC
CDR3: CASSPTRVGEQYF

size: -
V: TRBV6-4
D: TRBD2
J: TRBJ2-3
DNA: TGTGCCAGCAGTGACTCGACCAGCGGGGGCCCAGATACGCAGTATTTT
CDR3: CASSDSTSGGPDTQYF

size: -
V: TRBV7-3
D: TRBD1
J: TRBJ2-7
DNA: TGTGCCAGCAGCTTAGGCCACGCAGGGGGCTACGAGCAGTACTTC
CDR3: CASSLGHAGGYEQYF

size: many
V: TRBV27
D: -
J: TRBJ2-1
DNA: TGTGCCAGCAGTTTGGACCCTGGTCGAGTCAATGAGCAGTTCTTC
CDR3: CASSLDPGRVNEQFF

size: once
V: TRBV20-1
D: -
J: TRBJ1-1
DNA: TGCAGTGCTAGTGGGGGGGCCGCGAAGAACACTGAAGCTTTCTTT
CDR3: CSASGGAAKNTEAFF

size: few
V: TRBV7-9
D: TRBD1
J: TRBJ1-4
DNA: TGTGCCAGCAGCCGTTCCGGGACAGGGTCGGGAAAACTGTTTTTT
CDR3: CASSRSGTGSGKLFF

size: -
V: TRBV12-3/TRBV12-4
D: -
J: TRBJ1-1
DNA: TGTGCCAGCAGTTTCAAGGGACATCTAATGAACACTGAAGCTTTCTTT
CDR3: CASSFKGHLMNTEAFF

size: few
V: TRBV28
D: -
J: TRBJ1-2
DNA: TGTGCCAGCAGTCCGGGGGACCGCGACTATGGCTACACCTTC
CDR3: CASSPGDRDYGYTF

size: few
V: TRBV5-1
D: -
J: TRBJ2-3
DNA: TGCGCCAGCAGCCGAAACTACAGGGCCTTCACAGATACGCAGTATTTT
CDR3: CASSRNYRAFTDTQYF

size: -
V: TRBV5-5
D: TRBD1
J: TRBJ2-7
DNA: TGTGCCAGCAGCTTGGGGGCCGGGACAGGGGCCTACGAGCAGTACTTC
CDR3: CASSLGAGTGAYEQYF

size: few
V: TRBV7-2
D: -
J: TRBJ2-6
DNA: TGTGCCAGCAGGCCCCCGGGTTCTGGGGCCAACGTCCTGACTTTC
CDR3: CASRPPGSGANVLTF

size: -
V: TRBV4-1
D: -
J: TRBJ2-3
DNA: TGCGCCAGCAGCCAAGATGGGCTTGCAGATACGCAGTATTTT
CDR3: CASSQDGLADTQYF

size: many
V: TRBV12-3/TRBV12-4
D: -
J: TRBJ2-7
DNA: TGTGCCAGCAGGAGGGGTTCCTACGAGCAGTACTTC
CDR3: CASRRGSYEQYF

size: -
V: TRBV20-1
D: -
J: TRBJ1-2
DNA: TGCAGCGGCGGAAACTATGGCTACACCTTC
CDR3: CSGGNYGYTF

size: -
V: TRBV4-2
D: -
J: TRBJ2-7
DNA: TGTGCCAGCAGCCAAGATCGCCGCCTTGGCGAGCAGTACTTC
CDR3: CASSQDRRLGEQYF

size: many
V: TRBV29-1
D: -
J: TRBJ2-3
DNA: TGCAGCGTTGCCCCAGATCCCACAGATACGCAGTATTTT
CDR3: CSVAPDPTDTQYF

size: -
V: TRBV28
D: -
J: TRBJ2-5
DNA: TGTGCCAGCAGTCCCGAGACAGGTCCCCGGCAGTACTTC
CDR3: CASSPETGPRQYF

size: -
V: TRBV4-2
D: -
J: TRBJ1-4
DNA: TGTGCCAGCAGCCTCGACAGACGGGCGGAGGAAAAACTGTTTTTT
CDR3: CASSLDRRAEEKLFF